The 11 T cell receptor beta chains below were found in one sample sequenced in a study of shared clonotypes between healthy human individuals. Produced via immunoSEQ multiplex PCR; TCRdb's table is partial and in-frame only. The repertoire holds some 1,900,000 clones, about 94% seen once, with 0.9% to 1.5% in the top ten. Naive CD8 cells, CD45RO-negative and positively selected for CCR7, excluded terminally differentiated effector memory CD45RA+ cells. The specimen sequenced was naive CD8+ T cells sorted from blood. All receptors come from a man younger than 30 in good health.

CDR3: CASSDFTFSIGTLNTEAFF. CDR3 in DNA: TGTGCCAGCAGTGATTTTACCTTCTCAATCGGGACCTTGAACACTGAAGCTTTCTTT. The rearrangement links TRBV6-1 to TRBJ1-1; the D gene is possibly TRBD1 (5 bases). The V gene lost 3 bases and the J gene lost 0 bases, with 23 bases spanning the gap. Looked up from germline, CDR1 is MNHNS and CDR2 is SASEGT. CDR3 length equals 19 residues.

About this clone: In the same sample, other DNA sequences code for this CDR3. The rearrangement links TRBV9 to TRBJ2-5; D may be TRBD2 (5 bases). V lost 2 bases, J lost 1 base, and 12 bases lay in between. The CDR3 is 15 amino acids. Germline values: CDR1 SGDLS, CDR2 YYNGEE. The CDR3 DNA reads as TGTGCCAGCAGCGTCGATGGACTGCCCCAAGAGACCCAGTACTTC. Amino acid sequence: CASSVDGLPQETQYF.

The V gene is TRBV6-5, the J gene TRBJ2-2, with 7 nucleotides matching TRBD2. V shed 6 bases, J shed 3 bases, and the junction held 7 bases outside the gene matches. Germline V gene sequence: CDR1 MNHEY, CDR2 SVGAGI. The CDR3 totals 15 residues. Here the CDR3 reads CASSPAGEYTGELFF. The CDR3 nucleotides read TGTGCCAGCAGCCCCGCGGGGGAGTACACCGGGGAGCTGTTTTTT.

This chain joins TRBV4-3 and TRBJ2-7; D might be TRBD1 (6 bases). Trimming removed 3 bases at V and 2 bases at J, with 14 bases between. The CDR3 spans 15 residues. CDR1 is LGHNA and CDR2 is YSLEER in the germline V gene. The CDR3 sequence: CASSQVDRPPYEQYF. DNA of the CDR3: TGCGCCAGCAGCCAGGTCGACAGGCCCCCCTACGAGCAGTACTTC.

This rearrangement joins TRBV27 to TRBJ2-3; D remains ambiguous. This CDR3 contains 11 residues. Trimming took off 4 bases at V and 6 bases at J, with 5 bases between the two ends. The germline gives CDR1 MNHEY, CDR2 SMNVEV (reference sequence). Here the CDR3 reads CASSYSDTQYF. CDR3 DNA sequence: TGTGCCAGCAGTTATTCCGATACGCAGTATTTT.

This clone was detected only once. This chain uses TRBV4-1 with TRBJ1-3, with 8 bases matching TRBD1. CDR3 length: 19 residues. Germline CDR1 MGHRA, CDR2 YSYEKL. With V trimmed by 0 bases and J by 2 bases, 12 bases remained unmatched. DNA of the CDR3: TGCGCCAGCAGCCAAGATCACGGACAGGGTGTAGTCGCTGGAAACACCATATATTTT. Its translation: CASSQDHGQGVVAGNTIYF.

The chain carries TRBV7-2 and TRBJ2-3; 14 bases match TRBD2. The ends lost 6 bases at V and 4 bases at J; junction bases unmatched: 6. The CDR3 extends over 16 amino acids. Germline V gene data show CDR1 as SGHTA and CDR2 as FQGNSA. In DNA form, the CDR3 reads TGTGCCAGCAGTTTCGGACTAGCGGGGGGCTCAGATACGCAGTATTTT. Protein: CASSFGLAGGSDTQYF.

A remark on this clone: Other DNA sequences in this specimen translate into the identical CDR3. The chain uses TRBV2 and TRBJ2-7; 10 bases map to TRBD2. The CDR3 length is 16 residues. In germline, CDR1 is SNHLY, CDR2 FYNNEI. The J segment lost 4 bases and the V segment lost 8 bases, leaving 14 bases of the junction unmatched. This CDR3 reads CASRAVIGTSEYEQYF. The CDR3 DNA reads TGTGCCAGCCGGGCCGTTATAGGGACTAGCGAGTACGAGCAGTACTTC.

The J gene is TRBJ1-1, the V gene TRBV6-1; 7 bases fit TRBD1. V lost 5 bases, J lost 3 bases, and 6 bases stayed unmatched. The CDR3 covers 14 residues. CDR1 MNHNS and CDR2 SASEGT come from the germline V gene. CDR3 nucleotides: TGTGCCAGCAGTCTTTCAGGGGGGGACACTGAAGCTTTCTTT. Its translation: CASSLSGGDTEAFF.

The count of this clone is one. This chain connects TRBV5-1 to TRBJ2-7, with D perhaps being TRBD1 or TRBD2 (5 bases each). The V and J ends lost 4 bases and 2 bases respectively, with 16 bases between them. This CDR3 comprises 15 residues. Germline CDR1 and CDR2: SGHRS and YFSETQ. The CDR3 protein is CASSTSGNSAYEQYF. DNA for the CDR3: TGCGCCAGCAGCACCTCAGGGAATAGCGCCTACGAGCAGTACTTC.

This clone has a single count. The V and J genes are TRBV5-6 and TRBJ1-2; the match to TRBD1 covers 8 bases. V dropped 0 bases and J dropped 6; count of bases not matched to a gene: 7. From germline, CDR1 is SGHDT and CDR2 YYEEEE. This CDR3 contains 15 residues. The CDR3 nucleotides are TGTGCCAGCAGCTTGGTACAGGGGGGTGAAAATGGCTACACCTTC. Residues: CASSLVQGGENGYTF.